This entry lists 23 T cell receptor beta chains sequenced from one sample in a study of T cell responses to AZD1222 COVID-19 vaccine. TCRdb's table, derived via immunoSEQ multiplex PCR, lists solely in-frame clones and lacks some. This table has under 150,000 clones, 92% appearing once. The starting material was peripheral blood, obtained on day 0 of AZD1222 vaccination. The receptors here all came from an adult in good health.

The CDR3 bases are TGTGCCAGCACTCCAAGGAGGGTGAACACCGGGGAGCTGTTTTTT. Residues: CASTPRRVNTGELFF. This sequence joins TRBV2 and TRBJ2-2; TRBD2 is a possible D gene (6 bases). Germline V CDR1 and CDR2: SNHLY, FYNNEI. The CDR3 extends over 15 amino acids. V lost 7 bases and J 1 base, leaving 13 bases between the germline ends.

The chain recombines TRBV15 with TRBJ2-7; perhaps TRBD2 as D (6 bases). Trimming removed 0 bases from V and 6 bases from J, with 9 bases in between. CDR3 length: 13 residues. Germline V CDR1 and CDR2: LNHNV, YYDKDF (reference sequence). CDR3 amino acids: CATSRDHGSEQYF. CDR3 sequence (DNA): TGTGCCACCAGCAGAGATCACGGGAGCGAGCAGTACTTC.

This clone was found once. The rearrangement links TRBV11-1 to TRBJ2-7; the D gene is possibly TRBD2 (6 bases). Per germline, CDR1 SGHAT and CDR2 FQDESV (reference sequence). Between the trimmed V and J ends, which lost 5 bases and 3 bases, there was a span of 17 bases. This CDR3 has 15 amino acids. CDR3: CASSVQAGLLYEQYF. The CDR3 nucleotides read TGTGCCAGCAGCGTACAAGCGGGCCTGCTCTACGAGCAGTACTTC. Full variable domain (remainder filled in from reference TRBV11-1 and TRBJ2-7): EAEVAQSPRYKITEKSQAVAFWCDPISGHATLYWYRQILGQGPELLVQFQDESVVDDSQLPKDRFSAERLKGVDSTLKIQPAELGDSAMYLCASSVQAGLLYEQYFGPGTRLTVT.

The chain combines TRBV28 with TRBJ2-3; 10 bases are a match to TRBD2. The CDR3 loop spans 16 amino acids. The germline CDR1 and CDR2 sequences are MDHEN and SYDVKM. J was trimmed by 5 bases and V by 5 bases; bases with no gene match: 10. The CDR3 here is CASSTRGAGGVDTQYF. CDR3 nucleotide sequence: TGTGCCAGCAGTACGCGAGGAGCGGGAGGGGTAGATACGCAGTATTTT. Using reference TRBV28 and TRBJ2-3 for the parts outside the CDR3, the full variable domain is DVKVTQSSRYLVKRTGEKVFLECVQDMDHENMFWYRQDPGLGLRLIYFSYDVKMKEKGDIPEGYSVSREKKERFSLILESASTNQTSMYLCASSTRGAGGVDTQYFGPGTRLTVL.

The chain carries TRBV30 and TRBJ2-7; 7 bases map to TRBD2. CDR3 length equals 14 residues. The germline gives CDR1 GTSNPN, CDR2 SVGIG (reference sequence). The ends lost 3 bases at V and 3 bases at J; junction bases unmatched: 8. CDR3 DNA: TGTGCCTGGAGGGGAGGGCCGACCCTCTACGAGCAGTACTTC. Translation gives CAWRGGPTLYEQYF.

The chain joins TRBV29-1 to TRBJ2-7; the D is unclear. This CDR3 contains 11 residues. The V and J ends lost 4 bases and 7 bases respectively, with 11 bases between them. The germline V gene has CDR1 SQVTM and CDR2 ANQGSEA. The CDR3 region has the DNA TGCAGCGTTGGACTTCTCGAGGAGCAGTACTTC. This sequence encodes CSVGLLEEQYF.

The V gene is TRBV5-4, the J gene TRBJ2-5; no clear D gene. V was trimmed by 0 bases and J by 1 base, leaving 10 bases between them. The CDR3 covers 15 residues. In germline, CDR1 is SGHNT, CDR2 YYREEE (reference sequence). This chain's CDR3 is CASSLDVGSQETQYF. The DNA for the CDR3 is TGTGCCAGCAGCTTGGACGTAGGAAGCCAAGAGACCCAGTACTTC.

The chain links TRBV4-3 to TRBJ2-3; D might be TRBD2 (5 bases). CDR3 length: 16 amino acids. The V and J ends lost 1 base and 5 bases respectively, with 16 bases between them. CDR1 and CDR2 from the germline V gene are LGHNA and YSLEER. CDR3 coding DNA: TGCGCCAGCAGCCAAGGGGATAGAGGGCCGGGAGATACGCAGTATTTT. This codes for CASSQGDRGPGDTQYF.

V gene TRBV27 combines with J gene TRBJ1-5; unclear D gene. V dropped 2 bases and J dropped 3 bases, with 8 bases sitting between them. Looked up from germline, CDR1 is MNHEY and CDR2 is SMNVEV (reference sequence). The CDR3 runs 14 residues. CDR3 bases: TGTGCCAGCAGTTTAGGGGTGACCAATCAGCCCCAGCATTTT. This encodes CASSLGVTNQPQHF.

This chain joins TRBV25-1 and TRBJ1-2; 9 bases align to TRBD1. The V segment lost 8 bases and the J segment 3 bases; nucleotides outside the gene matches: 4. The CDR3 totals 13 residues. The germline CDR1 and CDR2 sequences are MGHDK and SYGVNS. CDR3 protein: CASVGQGDYGYTF. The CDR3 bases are TGTGCCAGCGTGGGACAGGGTGACTATGGCTACACCTTC.

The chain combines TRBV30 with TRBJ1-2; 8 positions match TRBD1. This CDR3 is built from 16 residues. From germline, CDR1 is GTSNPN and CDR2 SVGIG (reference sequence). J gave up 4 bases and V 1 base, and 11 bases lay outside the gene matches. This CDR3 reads CAWSGRARGPPYGYTF. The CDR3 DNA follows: TGTGCCTGGAGTGGACGAGCCAGGGGGCCGCCCTATGGCTACACCTTC.

The DNA for the CDR3 is TGTGCCAGCAGCTTACAGCCTGGAGCCAGCTCCTATAATTCACCCCTCCACTTT. It specifies CASSLQPGASSYNSPLHF. The genes are TRBV7-9 and TRBJ1-6; D remains ambiguous. From germline, CDR1 is SEHNR and CDR2 FQNEAQ (reference sequence). CDR3 length equals 18 residues. Trimming shortened V by 2 bases and J by 0 bases, and 14 bases separated the two germline ends.

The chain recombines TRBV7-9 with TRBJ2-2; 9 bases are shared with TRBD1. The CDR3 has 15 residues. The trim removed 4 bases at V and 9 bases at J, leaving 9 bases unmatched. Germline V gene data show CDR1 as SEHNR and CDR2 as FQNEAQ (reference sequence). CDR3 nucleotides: TGTGCCAGCAGCTCTAAACCGGGACAGGGACGGGAGCTGTTTTTT. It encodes CASSSKPGQGRELFF. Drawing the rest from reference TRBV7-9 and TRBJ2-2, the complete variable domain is DTGVSQNPRHKITKRGQNVTFRCDPISEHNRLYWYRQTLGQGPEFLTYFQNEAQLEKSRLLSDRFSAERPKGSFSTLEIQRTEQGDSAMYLCASSSKPGQGRELFFGEGSRLTVL.

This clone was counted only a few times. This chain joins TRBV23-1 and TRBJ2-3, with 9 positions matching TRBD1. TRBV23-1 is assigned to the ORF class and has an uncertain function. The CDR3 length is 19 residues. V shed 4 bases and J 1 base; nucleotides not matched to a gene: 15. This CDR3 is CASSPDRGRFGEGTDTQYF. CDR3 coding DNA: TGCGCCAGCAGTCCGGACAGGGGAAGGTTCGGGGAGGGCACAGATACGCAGTATTTT.

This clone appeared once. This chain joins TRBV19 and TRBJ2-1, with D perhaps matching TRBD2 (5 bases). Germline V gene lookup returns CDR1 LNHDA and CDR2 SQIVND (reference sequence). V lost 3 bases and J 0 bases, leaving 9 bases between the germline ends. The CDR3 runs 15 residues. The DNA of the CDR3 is TGTGCCAGTAGTATGACGAGCGGCTCCTACAATGAGCAGTTCTTC. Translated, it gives CASSMTSGSYNEQFF. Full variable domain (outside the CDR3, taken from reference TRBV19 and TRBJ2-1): DGGITQSPKYLFRKEGQNVTLSCEQNLNHDAMYWYRQDPGQGLRLIYYSQIVNDFQKGDIAEGYSVSREKKESFPLTVTSAQKNPTAFYLCASSMTSGSYNEQFFGPGTRLTVL.

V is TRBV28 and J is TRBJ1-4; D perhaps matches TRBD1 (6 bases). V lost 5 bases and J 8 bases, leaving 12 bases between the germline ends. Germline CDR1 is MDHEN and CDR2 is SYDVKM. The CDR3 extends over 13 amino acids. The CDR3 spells CASSRGALEKLFF. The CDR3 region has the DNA TGTGCCAGCAGTCGGGGGGCATTAGAAAAACTGTTTTTT.

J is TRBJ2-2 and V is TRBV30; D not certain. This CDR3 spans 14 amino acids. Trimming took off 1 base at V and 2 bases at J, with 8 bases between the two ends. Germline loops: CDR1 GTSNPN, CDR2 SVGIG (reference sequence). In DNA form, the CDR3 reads TGTGCCTGGAGTGAAGACGGAAACACCGGGGAGCTGTTTTTT. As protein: CAWSEDGNTGELFF.

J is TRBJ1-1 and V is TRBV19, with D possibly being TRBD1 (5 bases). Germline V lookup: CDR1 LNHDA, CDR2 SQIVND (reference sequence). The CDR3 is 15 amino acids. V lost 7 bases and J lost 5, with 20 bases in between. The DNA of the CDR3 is TGTGCCAGTACCCCCGGAAAGGGGCGGGGGACTGAAGCTTTCTTT. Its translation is CASTPGKGRGTEAFF.

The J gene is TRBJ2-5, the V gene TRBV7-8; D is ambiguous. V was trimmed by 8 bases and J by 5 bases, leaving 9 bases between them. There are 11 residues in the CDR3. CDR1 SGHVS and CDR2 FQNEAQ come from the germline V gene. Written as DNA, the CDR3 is TGTGCCAGCGAGACGAGGGAGACCCAGTACTTC. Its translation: CASETRETQYF.

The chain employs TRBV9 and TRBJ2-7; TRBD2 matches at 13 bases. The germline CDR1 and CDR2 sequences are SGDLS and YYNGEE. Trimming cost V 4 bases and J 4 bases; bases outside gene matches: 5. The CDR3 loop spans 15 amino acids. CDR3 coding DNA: TGTGCCAGCAGCCGGACTAGCGGGAGTATGTACGAGCAGTACTTC. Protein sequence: CASSRTSGSMYEQYF.

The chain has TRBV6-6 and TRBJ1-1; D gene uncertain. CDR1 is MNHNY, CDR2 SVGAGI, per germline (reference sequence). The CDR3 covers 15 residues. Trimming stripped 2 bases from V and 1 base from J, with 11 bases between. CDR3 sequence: CASSYPPGQNTEAFF. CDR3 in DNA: TGTGCCAGCAGTTACCCTCCCGGGCAGAACACTGAAGCTTTCTTT.

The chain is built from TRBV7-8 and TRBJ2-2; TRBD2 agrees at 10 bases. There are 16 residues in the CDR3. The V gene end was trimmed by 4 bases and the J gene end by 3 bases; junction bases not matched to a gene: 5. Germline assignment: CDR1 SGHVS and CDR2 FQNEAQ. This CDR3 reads CASSSSGRVDTGELFF. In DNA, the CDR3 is TGTGCCAGCAGCTCAAGCGGGAGGGTTGACACCGGGGAGCTGTTTTTT.

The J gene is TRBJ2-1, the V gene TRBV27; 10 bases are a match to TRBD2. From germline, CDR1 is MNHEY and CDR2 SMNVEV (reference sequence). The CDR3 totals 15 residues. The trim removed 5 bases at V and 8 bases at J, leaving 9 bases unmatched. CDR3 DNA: TGTGCCAGCAGTCCAGGACTAGCGGAGGAGGATGAGCAGTTCTTC. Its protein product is CASSPGLAEEDEQFF.